Listed below are T cell receptor beta chains from one sample, sequenced in a study of blood T cell repertoires in COVID-19. Libraries were prepared by immunoSEQ multiplex PCR; TCRdb keeps only in-frame clonotypes and omits some of them. The top ten clones hold approximately 3.3% of a sample with about 160,000 clones, 85% of them seen once. The sample taken for sequencing was peripheral blood. All receptors derive from a human donor with acute or convalescent COVID-19. The donor label of this sample is uncertain. CDR3s include the opening cysteine and the closing phenylalanine or tryptophan. Fields, in order: J gene, D gene, clone size, V gene, CDR3 DNA, CDR3 protein. A D gene is named only where the DNA matches it firmly. Clone size is stated in some rows and not others, as once, few, many or a class when expanded.

TRBJ2-5 TRBD2 NA TRBV18 TGTGCCAGCTCACCAACCGGGAGGGAGACCCAGTACTTC CASSPTGRETQYF
TRBJ1-5 NA NA TRBV6-6 TGTGCCAGCAGTTACCGGGCCAGGGGAGATAATCAGCCCCAGCATTTT CASSYRARGDNQPQHF
TRBJ1-2 NA NA TRBV6-1 TGTGCCAGCAGTGAAGCTCACGGACAGACCTATGGCTACACCTTC CASSEAHGQTYGYTF
TRBJ1-5 NA NA TRBV6-6 TGTGCCAGCAGTACGACTAATAGCAATCAGCCCCAGCATTTT CASSTTNSNQPQHF
TRBJ1-1 NA few TRBV12-3/TRBV12-4 TGTGCCAGCACACTAGGGAAGGTGTCTACAGCTTTCTTT CASTLGKVSTAFF
TRBJ1-5 TRBD1 NA TRBV27 TGTGCCAGCAGGCCTACAGGGGGGGAGCAGCATTTT CASRPTGGEQHF
TRBJ1-6 NA NA TRBV7-2 TGTGCCAGCAGTCCCACCGAGGACGGGGAATCACCCCTCCACTTT CASSPTEDGESPLHF
TRBJ2-7 NA NA TRBV10-2 TGCGCCAGCAGTGAGTCAGGCAGGGTACCCTACGAGCAGTACTTC CASSESGRVPYEQYF
TRBJ2-2 NA few TRBV3-1/TRBV3-2 TGTGCCAGCAGCCCCGGTTTAGGTTCGGAGACGAACACCGGGGAGCTGTTTTTT CASSPGLGSETNTGELFF
TRBJ1-1 NA NA TRBV5-4 TGTGCCAGCAGCGCGGCCCAGGGGTTAGCTGAAGCTTTCTTT CASSAAQGLAEAFF
TRBJ2-2 NA NA TRBV9 TGTGCCAGCAGCCCTCAGCCCCCTCAGGTTTTCGGCACCGGGGAGCTGTTTTTT CASSPQPPQVFGTGELFF
TRBJ2-7 TRBD1 few TRBV6-6 TGTGCCAGCAGTCCAAGGGAAGGGGGCGCCAACCACGAGCAGTACTTC CASSPREGGANHEQYF
TRBJ2-2 NA NA TRBV9 TGTGCCAGCAGCGTAGCGTCCGGTGGGGAGCTGTTTTTT CASSVASGGELFF
TRBJ2-2 NA NA TRBV11-2 TGTGCCAGCAGCTACACCGGGAGCACCGGGGAGCTGTTTTTT CASSYTGSTGELFF
TRBJ2-5 NA once TRBV27 TGTGCCAGCAGAACAATTACAGGGGCGGGGAAAGAGACCCAGTACTTC CASRTITGAGKETQYF
TRBJ1-3 TRBD1 NA TRBV9 TGTGCCAGCGGAGGAGGGGGCGCCGGAAACACCATATATTTT CASGGGGAGNTIYF
TRBJ1-6 NA NA TRBV30 TGTGCCTGGAGTGACCGGACGGCGGGGTCCTATAATTCACCCCTCCACTTT CAWSDRTAGSYNSPLHF
TRBJ1-2 NA NA TRBV5-1 TGCGCCAGCAGCCCAACGTTCGGTACAGGGTTGCTCTATGGCTACACCTTC CASSPTFGTGLLYGYTF
TRBJ2-3 TRBD1 NA TRBV24-1 TGTGCCACCAGTGAAACCGGGACAGGGGACGATACGCAGTATTTT CATSETGTGDDTQYF
TRBJ1-5 TRBD1 NA TRBV27 TGTGCCAGCAAGGACAGGGCTAGCAATCAGCCCCAGCATTTT CASKDRASNQPQHF
TRBJ1-6 NA NA TRBV19 TGTGCCAGTAGTTTGACAGGCCTGAGCTCCTATAATTCACCCCTCCACTTT CASSLTGLSSYNSPLHF
TRBJ1-6 TRBD1 NA TRBV2 TGTGCCAGCAGAGGACAGGCTGATAATTCACCCCTCCACTTT CASRGQADNSPLHF
TRBJ1-1 NA NA TRBV18 TGTGCCAGCTCACCACAACTCGGAGAGAACACTGAAGCTTTCTTT CASSPQLGENTEAFF
TRBJ2-7 TRBD1 NA TRBV7-9 TGTGCCAGCAGCTTAGGGGACAGTGGGCCCTACGAGCAGTACTTC CASSLGDSGPYEQYF
TRBJ1-4 NA NA TRBV5-1 TGCGCCAGCAGCTTGTCGGCAACTAATGAAAAACTGTTTTTT CASSLSATNEKLFF
TRBJ2-7 TRBD1 NA TRBV27 TGTGCCAGCAGTAGAGCCGGGACAGGGAGTATCGAGCAGTACTTC CASSRAGTGSIEQYF
TRBJ2-3 NA NA TRBV5-4 TGTGCCAGCAGCTTGGCTACCCCGAGCACAGATACGCAGTATTTT CASSLATPSTDTQYF
TRBJ1-1 NA NA TRBV9 TGTGCCAGCAGCGTCGGACCTGGGGCCAACACTGAAGCTTTCTTT CASSVGPGANTEAFF
TRBJ1-5 TRBD1 few TRBV19 TGTGCCAGTAGTATAGCGGGGACAGGGGCAAATCAGCCCCAGCATTTT CASSIAGTGANQPQHF
TRBJ2-5 TRBD2 NA TRBV3-1/TRBV3-2 TGTGCCAGCAGCCAAGCCTCTAGCGGGGGGTTAGAGACCCAGTACTTC CASSQASSGGLETQYF
TRBJ1-1 NA NA TRBV28 TGTGCCAGCAGTCCCCCAGGGGTAGGAGCTTTCTTT CASSPPGVGAFF
TRBJ2-7 NA NA TRBV21-1 TGTGCCAGCAGACAGGGAGATGACTACGAGCAGTACTTC CASRQGDDYEQYF
TRBJ1-5 NA NA TRBV27 TGTGCCAGCAGTTTAACCTACAGAGCTTATAGCAATCAGCCCCAGCATTTT CASSLTYRAYSNQPQHF
TRBJ1-2 NA NA TRBV12-3/TRBV12-4 TGTGCCAGCGTCGTGGGGGGGCACGGGGGCTACACCTTC CASVVGGHGGYTF
TRBJ2-5 NA few TRBV6-5 TGTGCCGTACGAGACGGGGGAGTTAAAGAGACCCAGTACTTC CAVRDGGVKETQYF
TRBJ2-3 NA NA TRBV6-5 TGTGCCAGCAGTTCCCCGGGGCGGGGTTTCACAGATACGCAGTATTTT CASSSPGRGFTDTQYF
TRBJ2-5 TRBD2 NA TRBV7-7 TGTGCCAGCCGGCGGGGGGTCGGCTTTGAGACCCAGTACTTC CASRRGVGFETQYF
TRBJ2-2 NA once TRBV19 TGTGCCAGTGGGGCCTGGCGGCAGGGCATCGGGGAGCTGTTTTTT CASGAWRQGIGELFF
TRBJ2-1 NA NA TRBV19 TGTGCCAGTAGTATAAGGCTCGGGGAGCAGTTCTTC CASSIRLGEQFF
TRBJ1-6 TRBD1 NA TRBV10-2 TGCGCCAGCGGGAATACAGGGGGCCCTTATAATTCACCCCTCCACTTT CASGNTGGPYNSPLHF
TRBJ1-4 TRBD1 NA TRBV4-1 TGCGCCAGCAGCCACGCCGGGACAGGAAATGAAAAACTGTTTTTT CASSHAGTGNEKLFF
TRBJ1-5 NA NA TRBV5-8 TGTGCCAGCAGCTTGGCAGGGAATCAGCCCCAGCATTTT CASSLAGNQPQHF
TRBJ1-2 TRBD1 NA TRBV18 TGTGCCAGCTCACCACAAAGGGGGCGAGTTGGCTACACCTTC CASSPQRGRVGYTF
TRBJ1-2 TRBD1 once TRBV3-1/TRBV3-2 TGTGCCAGCAGACAGGGGGGGAGGAAGAACTATGGCTACACCTTC CASRQGGRKNYGYTF
TRBJ1-1 NA NA TRBV27 TGTGCCAGCAGTTCTTACGTCGGGGGCACTGAAGCTTTCTTT CASSSYVGGTEAFF
TRBJ1-2 TRBD1 NA TRBV5-4 TGTGCCAGCAGCTCGATGAAGACAGGGCACTATGGCTACACCTTC CASSSMKTGHYGYTF
TRBJ2-1 TRBD2 NA TRBV24-1 TGTGCCACCAGCGCATCGACTAGCAAACGAGGTGAGCAGTTCTTC CATSASTSKRGEQFF
TRBJ2-2 NA NA TRBV7-2 TGTGCCAGCAGCTTAGGACTGAACACCGGGGAGCTGTTTTTT CASSLGLNTGELFF
TRBJ2-3 NA NA TRBV7-3 TGTGCCAGCAGCGAGGGACAACGCACAGATACGCAGTATTTT CASSEGQRTDTQYF
TRBJ2-1 NA NA TRBV11-3 TGTGCCAGCAGCTTAGATAGTTACAATGAGCAGTTCTTC CASSLDSYNEQFF
TRBJ1-2 TRBD1 few TRBV18 TGTGCCAGCTCACCAGGGACAGACTATGGCTACACCTTC CASSPGTDYGYTF
TRBJ1-1 NA NA TRBV9 TGTGCCAGCAGTCGGGACAATACGAACACTGAAGCTTTCTTT CASSRDNTNTEAFF
TRBJ1-1 NA NA TRBV7-9 TGTGCCAGCAGCGAGAGTCTTGAAGCTTTCTTT CASSESLEAFF
TRBJ1-5 TRBD1 NA TRBV15 TGTGCCACCAGCGGATACAGGGGGCGCAATCAGCCCCAGCATTTT CATSGYRGRNQPQHF